The present T cell receptor (beta chain) was sequenced within a study of T-cell memory formation after mild COVID-19 (dated by TCRdb to the early 2020s). Notes on the research overall: Most TCR sequence clusters were specific to one of the two donors. In a couple of donors, T-cell clones that expanded and contracted after mild COVID-19 were tracked by sequencing TCRalpha and TCRbeta repertoires over time. The cohort comprised two young, previously healthy adult volunteers, one female and one male.

The paper as a whole reports these results and caveats: SARS-CoV-2 specificity was not confirmed for the second-wave clones peaking on day 37. Clones that contracted from day 15 to 85 showed balanced CD4/CD8 phenotypes, whereas a second wave of clones that expanded from day 15 to 37 leaned towards CD4+. Some responding clones were detected in pre-infection memory, which suggested that pre-existing cross-reactive memory T cells had joined the SARS-CoV-2 response. The study covered only a couple of mild cases, and larger cohorts including severe cases with pre-infection samples were considered necessary. Contracting CD4+ clones appeared mostly in the CM and EM memory subsets, whereas CD8+ clones were enriched in EMRA.

CDR1 and CDR2 (SGHVS, FQNEAQ) derive from the germline V gene. Trimming at the junction amounts to 3 bases on V and 5 bases on J, and the germline ends lie 13 bases apart. Including the terminal cysteine and phenylalanine, the CDR3 comprises 14 residues. The DNA shown is the 42-base CDR3, in frame from base 1. Sequencing took place on an Illumina NovaSeq 6000. Using 5'RACE with constant-segment primers, TCRalpha and TCRbeta cDNA libraries were constructed, with sample barcodes and unique molecular identifiers added in the process. RNA was extracted from every sample with Trizol reagent. Amplification of the libraries took two PCR steps, and the second step added a second sample barcode plus Illumina TruSeq adapters. Sequencing of the libraries was done on an Illumina NovaSeq, producing 2 x 150 bp paired-end reads. In the paper's pipeline: Demultiplexing of reads and collapsing into UMI-guided consensus sequences were performed with migec v1.2.7. Using mixcr v2.1.11, UMI consensuses were aligned to TRA and TRB V and J templates and then assembled into clonotypes. Expanded or contracted clonotypes were those called significant by both edgeR and NoisET, with noise models trained on biological replicates. edgeR calls used a false discovery rate-adjusted p below 0.01 and a log2 fold-change threshold of 1. As an exploratory analysis of dynamics, max-normalized trajectories of the 1000 most abundant clonotypes were examined by PCA with hierarchical clustering. The CD4 or CD8 phenotype of responding clones was assigned using the separately sequenced CD4+ and CD8+ repertoires. TCRdb reran the public reads through fastp at Q25 and MiXCR, keeping productive beta chains. Each entry is one CDR3 protein sequence, shown with its most common DNA and genes. The V and J calls and clone size come from TCRdb's table, not from the authors' own analysis. This sample holds about 560,000 distinct CDR3 sequences; around a sixth were observed only once. The top ten clones comprise about 8.6% of the sample.

PBMCs were isolated by Ficoll-Paque density gradient centrifugation. This clonotype was recorded many times. Its target antigen remains unknown. Base quality data are lacking; no much larger clone is found one base away. The chain employs TRBV7-8 and TRBJ2-5, with a tentative D gene TRBD1 over 6 matching bases. The sequenced sample was PBMCs or a T cell subset sorted from them (not recorded which). The clonotype originates from an adult woman who had mild COVID-19 (a few samples of this study predate the infection). The sample titles of this study are shuffled in the database, so cell type and time point are left out; the donor was told from shared clones. The nucleotide sequence is TGTGCCAGCAGCTTCCTGGGGGCGGGCGAGACCCAGTACTTC. It encodes CASSFLGAGETQYF.